This T cell receptor beta chain originates from a study of blood T cell repertoires in COVID-19. For the study at large: Sites in the United States, Italy and Spain provided acute and convalescent COVID-19 samples. T cells, B-cell-depleted T cells, or PBMCs supplied cDNA or gDNA.

Authors' methods: Reference gene primer amplification yielded estimated nucleated cell counts. The repertoire was sequenced with immunoSEQ multiplex PCR; TCRdb's copy has only in-frame clones and lacks some. The V and J calls and the clone size are those of that table, but D and trimming were determined from the DNA. Of over 200,000 clones detected, 86% appear once; the ten largest clones hold around 10%. CDR3 length: 15 amino acids. J was trimmed by 2 bases and V by 6 bases; bases with no gene match: 6. Looked up from germline, CDR1 is MNHEY and CDR2 is SMNVEV (reference sequence). This sequence joins TRBV27 and TRBJ2-1; 8 nucleotides match TRBD2. The receptor's source is a man between 40 and 49 years old who had recovered from COVID-19. The sample taken for sequencing was peripheral blood. The CDR3 sequence is CASSSGLGTYNEQFF. For the CDR3, the DNA is TGTGCCAGCAGCTCGGGACTAGGAACCTACAATGAGCAGTTCTTC.